The clone carrying this T cell receptor beta chain has just a few counts. What it binds is unknown. This entry belongs to a study of T cells after yellow fever vaccination. At the level of the study: Preparation used SMART-Seq v4 Ultra Low Input for the low-cell-number fractions. Study outcomes and limitations: Only a minor proportion of clonotypes was detected across both CD4 and CD8 compartments.

Making TCR cDNA involved 5'RACE template switching, which added UMIs and a universal primer site. Via MiXCR, TCRdb re-called the 5' RACE reads, giving one row per CDR3 protein. The repertoire holds some 120,000 distinct CDR3 sequences, roughly 9% seen once, with approximately 37% in the top ten. From germline, CDR1 is SGHTA and CDR2 FQGNSA. Deletions cut 5 bases from V and 6 bases from J, with 17 bases between. The CDR3 length is 15 residues. Sequenced material: CD8+ T cells sorted from PBMCs, taken on the day of the yellow fever booster vaccination. The chain employs TRBV7-2 and TRBJ2-4; D is perhaps TRBD1 or TRBD2 (6 bases each). The receptor's source is a man younger than 30 who received the YFV17D yellow fever vaccine. The CDR3 reads CASSTSRGVGNIQYF. The CDR3 nucleotides are TGTGCCAGCAGCACCTCGAGGGGGGTCGGAAACATTCAGTACTTC.